The rows below give T cell receptor beta chains drawn from one sample of a study of blood T cells in healthy people across ages. TCRdb re-analysed the 5' RACE reads in MiXCR, keeping a single row per CDR3 protein. The table lists 550,000 to 750,000 distinct CDR3 sequences, under 25% of them singletons. Sequenced sample: blood. Receptors originate from a man between 70 and 80 years old in good health. Each CDR3 is given with its conserved first and last residue. Clone size is not always given. Where it is, it says once, few, many or a class for expanded clones.

cdr3_length,clone_size,j_call,v_call,cdr3_aa
13,many,TRBJ2-2,TRBV5-1,CASSTGNTGELFF
12,few,TRBJ2-7,TRBV29-1,CSVDRGAGEQYF
10,.,TRBJ2-1,TRBV7-9,CASRSAEQFF
17,.,TRBJ2-1,TRBV19,CASSMLGAGGAYNEQFF
13,.,TRBJ2-4,TRBV7-3,CASSQGPWDIQYF
15,many,TRBJ2-7,TRBV28,CASTLVKGVPYEQYF
14,.,TRBJ2-3,TRBV2,CASKTGARVDTQYF
15,.,TRBJ2-5,TRBV9,CASSVGGFYQETQYF
12,many,TRBJ2-2,TRBV7-3,CASSQSTGELFF
16,.,TRBJ2-1,TRBV6-5,CASSYSSREGSNEQFF
16,few,.,TRBV20-1,CSARSMEGMGYNEQFF
13,many,TRBJ2-7,TRBV5-4,CASSQSYSYEQYF
15,many,TRBJ2-7,TRBV29-1,CSVEAPGLKAYEQYF
16,many,TRBJ2-5,TRBV3-1,CASSQETSGRSKTQYF
15,few,TRBJ1-2,TRBV3-1,CASSQRDPSRYGYTF
16,few,TRBJ2-5,TRBV7-6,CASSLPASGLGETQYF
12,.,TRBJ2-3,TRBV20-1,CSARPGGNTQYF
13,.,TRBJ2-3,TRBV13,CASSSQSTDTQYF
13,.,TRBJ2-4,TRBV28,CASSAPGLSIQYF
15,.,TRBJ2-3,TRBV9,CASSAYDDRTDTQYF
12,few,TRBJ1-6,TRBV12-3/TRBV12-4,CASSLKGAILHF
15,few,TRBJ2-1,TRBV6-5,CASTTGARESGEQFF
14,few,TRBJ2-5,TRBV10-3,CATGGGQNQETQYF
15,.,.,TRBV29-1,CSVEGGTGVSYEQYF
17,.,TRBJ2-5,TRBV20-1,CSALWGLAGGVKETQHF
15,.,TRBJ1-2,TRBV9,CASSLQGYSNYGYTF
15,few,TRBJ2-7,TRBV3-1,CASSQDVPYSNEQYF
13,.,TRBJ2-3,TRBV5-1,CASSWTSSDTQYF
13,.,.,TRBV28,CASGQGATYEQYF
14,few,TRBJ2-1,TRBV12-5,CASGSQTRVHEQFF
14,.,TRBJ1-1,TRBV20-1,CSARRAGPNTEAFF
14,few,TRBJ2-1,TRBV12-3/TRBV12-4,CASRLAGSYNEQFF
14,.,TRBJ1-1,TRBV14,CASSQTQGVAEAFF
11,.,TRBJ1-1,TRBV7-9,CASSLSYVAFF
15,many,TRBJ2-2,TRBV5-1,CASSPAGLSSGELFF
17,.,TRBJ2-4,TRBV28,CASTTPRRDLAKNIQYF
13,.,TRBJ2-7,TRBV15,CATSIGGDYEQYF
12,few,.,TRBV2,CASRDSLGEQFF
16,.,TRBJ2-1,TRBV20-1,CSARVGASGRYNEQFF
15,.,TRBJ2-7,TRBV7-9,CASSFTRDSSYEQYF
16,.,TRBJ2-5,TRBV3-1,CASSQDQGGYQETQYF
16,.,TRBJ1-5,TRBV12-3/TRBV12-4,CASSPHPLDSNQPQHF
12,few,TRBJ1-2,TRBV27,CATKDRRTGYTF
14,.,TRBJ2-1,TRBV20-1,CSARDRVNYNEQFF
17,few,TRBJ2-5,TRBV6-2/TRBV6-3,CASSSRDFRRRQETQYF
17,few,TRBJ1-5,TRBV28,CASSPPGQGVGSQPQHF
13,few,.,TRBV27,CASTLGAGREQFF
14,.,TRBJ1-2,TRBV7-9,CASGFQGGSGGYTF
15,once,TRBJ2-7,TRBV5-1,CASSPEVGLSYEQYF
13,few,TRBJ2-1,TRBV28,CASKAGGNNEQFF
15,many,TRBJ2-3,TRBV7-7,CASSLGLQLTDTQYF